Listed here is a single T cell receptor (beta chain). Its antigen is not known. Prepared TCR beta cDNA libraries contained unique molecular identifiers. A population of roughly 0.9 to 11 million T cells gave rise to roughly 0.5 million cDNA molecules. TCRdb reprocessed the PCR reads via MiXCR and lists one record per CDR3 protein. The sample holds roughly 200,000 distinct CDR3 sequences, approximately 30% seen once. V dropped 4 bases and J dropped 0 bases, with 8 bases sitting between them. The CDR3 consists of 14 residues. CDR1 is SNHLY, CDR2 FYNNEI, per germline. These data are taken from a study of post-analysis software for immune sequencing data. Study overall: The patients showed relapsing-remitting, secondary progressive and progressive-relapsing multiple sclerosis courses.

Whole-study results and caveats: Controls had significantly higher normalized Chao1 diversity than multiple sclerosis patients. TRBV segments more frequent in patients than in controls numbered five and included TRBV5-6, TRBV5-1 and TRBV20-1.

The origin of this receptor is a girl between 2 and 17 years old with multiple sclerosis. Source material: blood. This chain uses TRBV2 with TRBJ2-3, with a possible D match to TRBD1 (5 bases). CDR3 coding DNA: TGTGCCAGCAGTGCCGGACAAAGCACAGATACGCAGTATTTT. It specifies CASSAGQSTDTQYF. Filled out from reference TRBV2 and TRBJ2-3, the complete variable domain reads EPEVTQTPSHQVTQMGQEVILRCVPISNHLYFYWYRQILGQKVEFLVSFYNNEISEKSEIFDDQFSVERPDGSNFTLKIRSTKLEDSAMYFCASSAGQSTDTQYFGPGTRLTVL.